The TCR beta chain under discussion was sequenced for a study of shared clonotypes between healthy human individuals. Over several immunoSEQ plates, each subset's genomic DNA was distributed in even portions. Measured with immunoSEQ multiplex PCR; TCRdb has only the in-frame clones, and not every one. The data show under 600,000 clones, more than 95% seen once. This clone appeared a single time. Its antigen is currently unknown. Germline V gene data show CDR1 as SGHRS and CDR2 as YFSETQ. The CDR3 length is 18 residues. V lost 2 bases and J lost 3; bases outside the gene matches: 12. Study-wide results and limits: The authors sampled blood alone, and tissue repertoires likely differ. Sequencing depth was predicted to influence how clonotypes are shared among donors.

The material sequenced was naive CD4+ T cells sorted from blood. Described subset: CD45RA+ positively selected. The sequence came from a woman in her twenties or thirties in good health. The V and J genes are TRBV5-1 and TRBJ2-1, with 9 positions matching TRBD2. CDR3 nucleotides: TGCGCCAGCAGCTTAGAACCCCAAGCGGGAGGTTTCTACAATGAGCAGTTCTTC. This translates into CASSLEPQAGGFYNEQFF.